A selection of T cell receptor beta chains follows, all from one sample in a study of lymphopenia after photon versus proton radiotherapy. Here immunoSEQ multiplex PCR was the method, and the copy in TCRdb shows in-frame clones only, minus some. This repertoire shows 25,000 to 35,000 clones, roughly 89% found once; its top ten account for more than 40%. The sequences come from peripheral blood, collected from a patient treated with proton-based radiotherapy. These receptors originate from a woman aged 60-75 years with cholangiocarcinoma. Some clones in this sample may be carry-over from other donors' samples. Each CDR3 is given with its conserved first and last residue. A D gene is named only where the DNA matches it firmly. Clone size is given for some rows only: seen once, a few or many times, or a class if the clone is expanded.

cdr3_aa: CASSPTSGRYNEQFF; cdr3_nt: TGTGCCAGCAGCCCGACTAGCGGGAGATACAATGAGCAGTTCTTC; clone_size: -; v_call: TRBV11-2; d_call: TRBD2; j_call: TRBJ2-1
cdr3_aa: CASSRGGRGTGELFF; cdr3_nt: TGTGCCAGCAGCCGGGGAGGGCGGGGCACCGGGGAGCTGTTTTTT; clone_size: -; v_call: TRBV7-3; d_call: TRBD2; j_call: TRBJ2-2
cdr3_aa: CASGSGLVRETQYF; cdr3_nt: TGTGCTAGTGGTTCGGGACTAGTGAGGGAGACCCAGTACTTC; clone_size: once; v_call: TRBV12-5; d_call: TRBD2; j_call: TRBJ2-5
cdr3_aa: CASSWLAETTDTQYF; cdr3_nt: TGTGCCAGCAGTTGGTTAGCGGAGACCACAGATACGCAGTATTTT; clone_size: -; v_call: TRBV6-6; d_call: -; j_call: TRBJ2-3
cdr3_aa: CASSPRPPLLKGQETQYF; cdr3_nt: TGCGCCAGCAGCCCGCGGCCCCCTTTACTAAAGGGACAAGAGACCCAGTACTTC; clone_size: -; v_call: TRBV5-1; d_call: -; j_call: TRBJ2-5
cdr3_aa: CASSMGQGRLLNYGYTF; cdr3_nt: TGTGCCAGTAGTATGGGACAGGGGAGACTCTTGAACTATGGCTACACCTTC; clone_size: -; v_call: TRBV19; d_call: TRBD1; j_call: TRBJ1-2
cdr3_aa: CASRREAGSVFF; cdr3_nt: TGTGCCAGCAGGCGAGAGGCGGGAAGTGTGTTTTTT; clone_size: -; v_call: TRBV7-2; d_call: -; j_call: TRBJ1-4
cdr3_aa: CASSEFPLGGLGDTQYF; cdr3_nt: TGCGCCAGCAGTGAGTTTCCTCTAGGAGGGCTCGGAGATACGCAGTATTTT; clone_size: -; v_call: TRBV10-2; d_call: -; j_call: TRBJ2-3
cdr3_aa: CASSQPGRRRGYTF; cdr3_nt: TGCGCCAGCAGCCAACCGGGACGGCGGCGCGGCTACACCTTC; clone_size: -; v_call: TRBV4-1; d_call: -; j_call: TRBJ1-2
cdr3_aa: CASGYEQYF; cdr3_nt: TGTGCCAGCGGGTACGAGCAGTACTTC; clone_size: -; v_call: TRBV7-9; d_call: -; j_call: TRBJ2-7
cdr3_aa: CASGTRQRMNTEAFF; cdr3_nt: TGTGCCAGCGGAACCCGACAGAGAATGAACACTGAAGCTTTCTTT; clone_size: -; v_call: TRBV27; d_call: -; j_call: TRBJ1-1
cdr3_aa: CASTFAVGTVGANVLTF; cdr3_nt: TGTGCCAGCACGTTCGCCGTCGGGACAGTTGGGGCCAACGTCCTGACTTTC; clone_size: -; v_call: TRBV13; d_call: TRBD1; j_call: TRBJ2-6
cdr3_aa: CASSFWGTNEKLFF; cdr3_nt: TGCGCCAGCAGCTTCTGGGGGACTAATGAAAAACTGTTTTTT; clone_size: -; v_call: TRBV5-1; d_call: -; j_call: TRBJ1-4
cdr3_aa: CAITQTGGEETQYF; cdr3_nt: TGTGCCATCACCCAGACAGGGGGTGAGGAGACCCAGTACTTC; clone_size: -; v_call: TRBV10-3; d_call: TRBD1; j_call: TRBJ2-5
cdr3_aa: CASTGTTYEKLFF; cdr3_nt: TGTGCCAGTACCGGGACGACGTATGAAAAACTGTTTTTT; clone_size: -; v_call: TRBV19; d_call: -; j_call: TRBJ1-4
cdr3_aa: CAIQIVGEQFF; cdr3_nt: TGTGCCATCCAGATAGTTGGGGAGCAGTTCTTC; clone_size: -; v_call: TRBV2; d_call: -; j_call: TRBJ2-1
cdr3_aa: CSVGQGFNGYTF; cdr3_nt: TGCAGCGTTGGGCAGGGATTTAATGGCTACACCTTC; clone_size: -; v_call: TRBV29-1; d_call: -; j_call: TRBJ1-2
cdr3_aa: CASSRTSGFTDTQYF; cdr3_nt: TGTGCCAGCAGCAGGACTAGCGGATTCACAGATACGCAGTATTTT; clone_size: -; v_call: TRBV6-6; d_call: TRBD2; j_call: TRBJ2-3
cdr3_aa: CASSLEAGQETQYF; cdr3_nt: TGTGCCAGCAGCTTAGAGGCAGGGCAAGAGACCCAGTACTTC; clone_size: -; v_call: TRBV11-2; d_call: -; j_call: TRBJ2-5
cdr3_aa: CASSFQAGASYEQYF; cdr3_nt: TGTGCCAGCAGCTTCCAAGCGGGGGCCTCCTACGAGCAGTACTTC; clone_size: -; v_call: TRBV7-6; d_call: TRBD2; j_call: TRBJ2-7
cdr3_aa: CASSIIGTGASNEQFF; cdr3_nt: TGTGCCAGCAGCATTATTGGGACAGGGGCGAGCAATGAGCAGTTCTTC; clone_size: -; v_call: TRBV9; d_call: TRBD1; j_call: TRBJ2-1
cdr3_aa: CASSRDRGGEQYF; cdr3_nt: TGTGCCAGCAGCCGGGACAGGGGGGGGGAGCAGTACTTC; clone_size: -; v_call: TRBV25-1; d_call: TRBD1; j_call: TRBJ2-7
cdr3_aa: CSVEVAPIRETQYF; cdr3_nt: TGCAGCGTTGAAGTAGCGCCCATCAGGGAGACCCAGTACTTC; clone_size: -; v_call: TRBV29-1; d_call: -; j_call: TRBJ2-5
cdr3_aa: CASSFRGTGMGEQFF; cdr3_nt: TGTGCCAGCAGTTTTCGAGGGACAGGGATGGGTGAGCAGTTCTTC; clone_size: -; v_call: TRBV27; d_call: TRBD1; j_call: TRBJ2-1
cdr3_aa: CAVARQGGSEAFF; cdr3_nt: TGTGCCGTCGCCCGACAGGGGGGTTCTGAAGCTTTCTTT; clone_size: -; v_call: TRBV10-3; d_call: TRBD1; j_call: TRBJ1-1
cdr3_aa: CASSFIAVTGTEAFF; cdr3_nt: TGCGCCAGCAGCTTTATAGCGGTGACGGGCACTGAAGCTTTCTTT; clone_size: -; v_call: TRBV5-1; d_call: -; j_call: TRBJ1-1
cdr3_aa: CASSLVPGVGYGYTF; cdr3_nt: TGTGCCAGCAGCTTAGTCCCCGGGGTCGGCTATGGCTACACCTTC; clone_size: once; v_call: TRBV7-2; d_call: -; j_call: TRBJ1-2
cdr3_aa: CASSEYRGPGNEQFF; cdr3_nt: TGTGCCAGCAGTGAATACAGGGGGCCCGGCAATGAGCAGTTCTTC; clone_size: -; v_call: TRBV6-1; d_call: TRBD1; j_call: TRBJ2-1
cdr3_aa: CAIGGANKNQPQHF; cdr3_nt: TGTGCCATCGGGGGGGCCAACAAGAATCAGCCCCAGCATTTT; clone_size: once; v_call: TRBV10-3; d_call: -; j_call: TRBJ1-5
cdr3_aa: CASSDSGTGLSYEQYF; cdr3_nt: TGCGCCAGCAGCGATTCCGGGACAGGACTCTCCTACGAGCAGTACTTC; clone_size: -; v_call: TRBV5-1; d_call: TRBD1; j_call: TRBJ2-7
cdr3_aa: CASSPPGPSYEQYF; cdr3_nt: TGTGCCAGCTCACCACCCGGGCCTTCCTACGAGCAGTACTTC; clone_size: -; v_call: TRBV18; d_call: -; j_call: TRBJ2-7
cdr3_aa: CASRYREYHTDTQYF; cdr3_nt: TGTGCCAGCAGGTATCGGGAGTACCACACAGATACGCAGTATTTT; clone_size: -; v_call: TRBV6-5; d_call: -; j_call: TRBJ2-3
cdr3_aa: CASSPRLNTEAFF; cdr3_nt: TGTGCCAGCTCACCACGACTGAACACTGAAGCTTTCTTT; clone_size: -; v_call: TRBV18; d_call: -; j_call: TRBJ1-1
cdr3_aa: CASSQNTVAYNEQFF; cdr3_nt: TGTGCCAGCAGCCAAAACACCGTAGCCTACAATGAGCAGTTCTTC; clone_size: -; v_call: TRBV2; d_call: -; j_call: TRBJ2-1
cdr3_aa: CASSYLLKGNEKLFF; cdr3_nt: TGCGCCAGCAGCTACCTTTTGAAGGGGAATGAAAAACTGTTTTTT; clone_size: -; v_call: TRBV4-3; d_call: -; j_call: TRBJ1-4
cdr3_aa: CASSPQQGASNEKLFF; cdr3_nt: TGTGCCAGCTCACCACAACAGGGCGCTAGTAATGAAAAACTGTTTTTT; clone_size: -; v_call: TRBV18; d_call: -; j_call: TRBJ1-4
cdr3_aa: CASSSPRAGAYNEQFF; cdr3_nt: TGTGCCAGCAGTTCTCCTCGGGCGGGGGCTTACAATGAGCAGTTCTTC; clone_size: -; v_call: TRBV6-6; d_call: -; j_call: TRBJ2-1
cdr3_aa: CASSLRQEGSNEQFF; cdr3_nt: TGTGCCAGCAGCTTGCGACAGGAAGGGAGCAATGAGCAGTTCTTC; clone_size: -; v_call: TRBV5-5; d_call: -; j_call: TRBJ2-1
cdr3_aa: CASSFQGTSYTF; cdr3_nt: TGTGCCAGCAGTTTTCAAGGGACTAGCTACACCTTC; clone_size: -; v_call: TRBV27; d_call: -; j_call: TRBJ1-2
cdr3_aa: CASSQAQHF; cdr3_nt: TGTGCCAGCAGCCAGGCCCAGCATTTT; clone_size: -; v_call: TRBV6-5; d_call: -; j_call: TRBJ1-5
cdr3_aa: CASSPRDITTEAFF; cdr3_nt: TGTGCCAGCAGCCCAAGGGACATAACGACTGAAGCTTTCTTT; clone_size: -; v_call: TRBV5-4; d_call: -; j_call: TRBJ1-1
cdr3_aa: CASSPSPWPGNQPQHF; cdr3_nt: TGTGCCAGCTCACCGTCCCCGTGGCCGGGCAATCAGCCCCAGCATTTT; clone_size: -; v_call: TRBV18; d_call: -; j_call: TRBJ1-5
cdr3_aa: CAISDYNEQFF; cdr3_nt: TGTGCCATCAGCGACTATAATGAGCAGTTCTTC; clone_size: -; v_call: TRBV10-3; d_call: -; j_call: TRBJ2-1
cdr3_aa: CASSPQGVAEAFF; cdr3_nt: TGTGCCAGCAGCCCCCAGGGAGTTGCTGAAGCTTTCTTT; clone_size: -; v_call: TRBV7-3; d_call: -; j_call: TRBJ1-1
cdr3_aa: CASNDPGRNQPQHF; cdr3_nt: TGTGCCAGTAACGACCCCGGGAGAAATCAGCCCCAGCATTTT; clone_size: -; v_call: TRBV19; d_call: -; j_call: TRBJ1-5